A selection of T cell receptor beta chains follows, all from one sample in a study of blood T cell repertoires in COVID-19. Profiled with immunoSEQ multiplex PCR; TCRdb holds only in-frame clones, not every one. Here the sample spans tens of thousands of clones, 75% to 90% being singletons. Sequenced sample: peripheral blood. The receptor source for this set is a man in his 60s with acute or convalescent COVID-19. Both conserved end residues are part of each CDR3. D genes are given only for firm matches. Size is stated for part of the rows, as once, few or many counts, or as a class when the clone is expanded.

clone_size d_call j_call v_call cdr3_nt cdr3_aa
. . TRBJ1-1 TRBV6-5 TGTGCCAGCAGTTACTCGAGGGCCCCCCCCACTGAAGCTTTCTTT CASSYSRAPPTEAFF
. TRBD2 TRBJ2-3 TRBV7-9 TGTGCCAGCAGCTTAGAACTAGCGGACCGCGAGTATTTT CASSLELADREYF
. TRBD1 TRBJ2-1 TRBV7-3 TGTGCCAGCAGCTCACAACCCATTACAGGGGGCAATGAGCAGTTCTTC CASSSQPITGGNEQFF
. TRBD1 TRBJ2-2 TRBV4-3 TGCGCCAGCAGCCTAGGACAGGGGATAGGGGAGCTGTTTTTT CASSLGQGIGELFF
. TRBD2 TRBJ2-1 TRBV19 TGTGCCAGTAGTAGTAGCGGGATGCCCTCCTACAATGAGCAGTTCTTC CASSSSGMPSYNEQFF
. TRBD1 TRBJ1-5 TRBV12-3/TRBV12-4 TGTGCCACTAGACAGGGAGTTCAGCCCCAGCATTTT CATRQGVQPQHF
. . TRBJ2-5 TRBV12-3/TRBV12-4 TGTGCCAGCAGGGCACAGGCGGTGGAGACCCAGTACTTC CASRAQAVETQYF
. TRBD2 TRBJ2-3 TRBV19 TGTGCCAGTAGACTAGCGGGAGTAGAGGATACGCAGTATTTT CASRLAGVEDTQYF
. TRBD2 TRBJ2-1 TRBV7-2 TGTGCCAGCAGCGACACTAGCGGGGACAATGAGCAGTTCTTC CASSDTSGDNEQFF
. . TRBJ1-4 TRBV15 TGTGCCACCAGCATCACACCAAATGAAAAACTGTTTTTT CATSITPNEKLFF
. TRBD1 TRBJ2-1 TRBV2 TGTGCCACCTATTCCCGGGACAGGGGGCTGTTAGCGGAGGATGAGCAGTTCTTC CATYSRDRGLLAEDEQFF
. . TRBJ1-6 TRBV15 TGTGCCACCAGCCCCCGGACGGGGAATTCACCCCTCCACTTT CATSPRTGNSPLHF
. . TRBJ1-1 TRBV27 TGTGCCAGCAGTTCAGCGCTAAACCGGGTCGGGGGCACTGAAGCTTTCTTT CASSSALNRVGGTEAFF
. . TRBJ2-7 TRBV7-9 TGTGCCAGCAGCCTTAGGACAGCAGACTCCTACGAGCAGTACTTC CASSLRTADSYEQYF
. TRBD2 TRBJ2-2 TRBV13 TGTGCCAGCAGCCGTACTAGCGGAGGGGCCACCGGGGAGCTGTTTTTT CASSRTSGGATGELFF
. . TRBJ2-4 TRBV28 TGTGCCAGCATCCCTTCGGGCAAAAACATTCAGTACTTC CASIPSGKNIQYF
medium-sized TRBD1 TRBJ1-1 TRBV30 TGTGCCTGGAGTGTATTTGGCAGGGGGGAGAACACTGAAGCTTTCTTT CAWSVFGRGENTEAFF
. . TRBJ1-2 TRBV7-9 TGTGCCAGCAGCTCTGCACTGTACTATGGCTACACCTTC CASSSALYYGYTF
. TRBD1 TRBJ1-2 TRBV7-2 TGTGCCAGCAGCCACCAGGGGGGTGGTGGCTACACCTTC CASSHQGGGGYTF
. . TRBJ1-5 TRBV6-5 TGTGCCACCAGACAGCGGCTTGGCAATCAGCCCCAGCATTTT CATRQRLGNQPQHF
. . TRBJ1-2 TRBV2 TGTGCCAGCAGTGAAGCGCGAGGGCTCCATGGCTACACCTTC CASSEARGLHGYTF
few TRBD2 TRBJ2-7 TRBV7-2 TGTGCCAGCAGCTTAAAACTAGCGGGAGGCCTCAAAGGGCAGTACTTC CASSLKLAGGLKGQYF
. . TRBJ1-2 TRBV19 TGTGCCAGCGCCGATCGGAACTATGGCTACACCTTC CASADRNYGYTF
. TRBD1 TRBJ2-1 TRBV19 TGTGCCAGTACCGACAGGGGGCGCGGAGAGCAGTTCTTC CASTDRGRGEQFF
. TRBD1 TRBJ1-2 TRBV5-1 TGCGCCAGCAGCTTGCGGACAGGGGGCGAGGACTATGGCTACACCTTC CASSLRTGGEDYGYTF
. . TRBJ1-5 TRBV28 TGTGCCAGCAGTTTAGACCAGGGTGGTCAGCCCCAGCATTTT CASSLDQGGQPQHF
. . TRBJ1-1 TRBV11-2 TGTGCCAGCAGCTTGCAACACGGGATTAACACTGAAGCTTTCTTT CASSLQHGINTEAFF
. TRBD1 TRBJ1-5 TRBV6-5 TGTGCCAGCAGTCGGGACAGTAGGCATCAGCCCCAGCATTTT CASSRDSRHQPQHF
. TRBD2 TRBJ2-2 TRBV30 TGTGCCTGGAGTAGGAGAACTAGCGGGAGGGCATACACCGGGGAGCTGTTTTTT CAWSRRTSGRAYTGELFF
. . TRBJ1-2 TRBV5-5 TGTGCCAGCAGCTTGGACGGGAGGACTAGCGGCTACACCTTC CASSLDGRTSGYTF
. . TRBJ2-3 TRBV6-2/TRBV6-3 TGTGCCAGCAGTCCCCGGGTAGCCCCTTCGGGTGATACGCAGTATTTT CASSPRVAPSGDTQYF
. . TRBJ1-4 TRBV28 TGTGCCAGCAGCTCCCGGGGGGCAACTAATGAAAAACTGTTTTTT CASSSRGATNEKLFF
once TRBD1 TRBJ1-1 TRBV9 TGTGCCAGCAGGGGACAGGGGATGAACACTGAGGCTTTCTTT CASRGQGMNTEAFF
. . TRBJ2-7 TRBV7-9 TGTGCCAGCAGTGGCCCCGGAGGCTACGAGCAGTACTTC CASSGPGGYEQYF
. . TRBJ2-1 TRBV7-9 TGTGCCAGCAGCCTTAGGACAGCCTACAATGAGCAGTTCTTC CASSLRTAYNEQFF
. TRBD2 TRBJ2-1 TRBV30 TGTGCCTGGAGTGGGCTAGCGGGAGGGCCTATCAATGAGCAGTTCTTC CAWSGLAGGPINEQFF
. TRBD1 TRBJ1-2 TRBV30 TGTGCCTGGAGTGCAACGACAGGGACAGACGGCTACACCTTC CAWSATTGTDGYTF
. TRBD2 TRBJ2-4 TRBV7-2 TGTGCCAGCAGCCTAGACACTAGCGGGAGGATAGCCAAAAACATTCAGTACTTC CASSLDTSGRIAKNIQYF
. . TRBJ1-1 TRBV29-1 TGCAGCGTTGTAGAGGGCGGAGGAGTAGTCACTGAAGCTTTCTTT CSVVEGGGVVTEAFF
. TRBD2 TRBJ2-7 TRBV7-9 TGTGCCAGCAGCCTTCGCCGGGGACTAGCGGGAGGGGACGCCTACGAGCAGTACTTC CASSLRRGLAGGDAYEQYF
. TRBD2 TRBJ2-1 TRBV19 TGTGCCAGTAGTGTGACTAGCGGGAGTAGGGGCGGGCAGTTCTTC CASSVTSGSRGGQFF
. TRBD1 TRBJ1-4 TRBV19 TGTGCCAGTAGAGAGGGACAGGGCGCAACTAATGAAAAACTGTTTTTT CASREGQGATNEKLFF
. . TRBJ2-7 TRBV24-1 TGTGCCACCAGTGCCGGCGGGGACGAGCAGTACTTC CATSAGGDEQYF
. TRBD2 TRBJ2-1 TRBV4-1 TGCGCCAGCAGCCGGAGCGGGAGTTGGTCCTACAATGAGCAGTTCTTC CASSRSGSWSYNEQFF
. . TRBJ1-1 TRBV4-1 TGCGCCAGCAGCCAAGACCAGGGGAACACTGAAGCTTTCTTT CASSQDQGNTEAFF
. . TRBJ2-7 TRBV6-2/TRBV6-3 TGTGCCAGCAGTTATCAACCGGGGTCCTACGAGCAGTACTTC CASSYQPGSYEQYF
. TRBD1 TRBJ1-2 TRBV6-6 TGTGCCAGCAGTTACTCCCCGACGACAGGGGACGGCTACACCTTC CASSYSPTTGDGYTF
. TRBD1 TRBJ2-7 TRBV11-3 TGTGCCAGCAGCCTGACAGGGGGCTACGAGCAGTACTTC CASSLTGGYEQYF
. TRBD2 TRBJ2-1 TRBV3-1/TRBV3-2 TGTGCCAGCAGCCCTCCCCTAGCGGGAGACAATGAGCAGTTCTTC CASSPPLAGDNEQFF
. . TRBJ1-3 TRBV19 TGTGCCAGTAGTATCGGGGAGTCCCCTGGAAACACCATATATTTT CASSIGESPGNTIYF
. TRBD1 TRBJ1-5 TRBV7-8 TGTGCCAGCAGCTTCACACAGGGGGGGAATAGCAATCAGCCCCAGCATTTT CASSFTQGGNSNQPQHF
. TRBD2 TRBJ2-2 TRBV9 TGTGCCAGCAGCGTAGCGCTAGCGGGAGGTTACACCGGGGAGCTGTTTTTT CASSVALAGGYTGELFF
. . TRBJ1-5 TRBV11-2 TGTGCCAGCAGCGTCGACAGGCAAGGTCAGCCCCAGCATTTT CASSVDRQGQPQHF
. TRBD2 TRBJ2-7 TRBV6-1 TGTGCCAGCAGTGAAGCAACTAGCGACGCCTACGAGCAGTACTTC CASSEATSDAYEQYF
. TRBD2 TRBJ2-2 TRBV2 TGTGCCAGCAGTGAGACTAGCGGGAACACCGGGGAGCTGTTTTTT CASSETSGNTGELFF